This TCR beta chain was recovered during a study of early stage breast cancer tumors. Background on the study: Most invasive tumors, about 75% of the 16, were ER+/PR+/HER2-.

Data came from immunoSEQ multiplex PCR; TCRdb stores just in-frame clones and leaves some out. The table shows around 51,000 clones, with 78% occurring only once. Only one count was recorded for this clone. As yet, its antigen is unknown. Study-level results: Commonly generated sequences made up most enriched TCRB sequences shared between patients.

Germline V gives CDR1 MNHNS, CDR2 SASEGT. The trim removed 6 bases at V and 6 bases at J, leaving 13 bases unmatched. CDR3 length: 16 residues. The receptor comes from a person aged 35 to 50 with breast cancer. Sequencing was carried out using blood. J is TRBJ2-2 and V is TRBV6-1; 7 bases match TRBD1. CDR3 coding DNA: TGTGCCAGCAGCGAAACAGGGGCGCATAGGGCCGGGGAGCTGTTTTTT. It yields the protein CASSETGAHRAGELFF.